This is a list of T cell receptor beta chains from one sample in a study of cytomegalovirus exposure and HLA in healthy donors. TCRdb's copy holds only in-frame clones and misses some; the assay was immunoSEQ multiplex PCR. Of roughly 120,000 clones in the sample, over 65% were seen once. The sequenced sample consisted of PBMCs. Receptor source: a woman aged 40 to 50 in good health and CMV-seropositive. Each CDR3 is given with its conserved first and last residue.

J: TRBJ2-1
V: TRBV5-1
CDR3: CASSFSTSGGFDNEQFF

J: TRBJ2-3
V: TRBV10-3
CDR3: CAINYGGGDTQYF

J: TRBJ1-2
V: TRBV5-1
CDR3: CASSFRELYGYTF

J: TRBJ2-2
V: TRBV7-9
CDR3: CASSLGISGNTGELFF

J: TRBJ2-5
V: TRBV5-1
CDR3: CASSSGGAETQYF

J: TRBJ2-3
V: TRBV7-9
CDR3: CASSFGGNTDTQYF

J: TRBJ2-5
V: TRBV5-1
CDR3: CASRLAGQETQYF

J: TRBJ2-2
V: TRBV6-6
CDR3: CASSWVRGGGELFF

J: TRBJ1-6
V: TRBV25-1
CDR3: CASSPRGRQSPLHF

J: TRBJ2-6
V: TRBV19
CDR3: CASSMRKSGANVLTF

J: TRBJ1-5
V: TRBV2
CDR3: CASENRGNQPQHF

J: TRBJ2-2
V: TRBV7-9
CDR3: CASSLGRRRDDTGELFF

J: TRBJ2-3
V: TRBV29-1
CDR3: CSVGQGIDTQYF

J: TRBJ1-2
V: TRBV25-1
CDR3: CASSDRGLFYGYTF

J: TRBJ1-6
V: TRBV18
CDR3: CASSPNRGPLHF

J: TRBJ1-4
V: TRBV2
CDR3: CASNIQGEGEKLFF